Listed below are T cell receptor beta chains from one sample, sequenced in a study of tumor-infiltrating lymphocytes in primary liver carcinoma. TCRdb reanalysed the multiplex PCR reads using MiXCR and keeps one entry per CDR3 protein. The data hold roughly 91,000 distinct CDR3 sequences, with over 55% observed a single time. The specimen sequenced was liver tumor tissue from sampling region 5. The receptors were gathered from a woman aged 55-75 years with primary liver carcinoma and hepatitis B virus infection. The CDR3 runs from the conserved cysteine through the conserved F or W. D genes are given only for firm matches. Clone size is stated in some rows and not others, as once, few, many or a class when expanded.

TRBV29-1	TRBD1	many	TRBJ1-4	CSVSGGDEKLFF	TGCAGCGTCTCAGGGGGCGATGAAAAACTGTTTTTT
TRBV11-2	-	-	TRBJ2-7	CVSSLGKNEHYF	TGTGTCAGCAGCTTAGGGAAAAACGAGCATTACTTC
TRBV5-1	TRBD2	-	TRBJ2-3	CASGSGTSGSVDTQYF	TGCGCCAGCGGCTCCGGGACTAGCGGGAGTGTTGATACGCAGTATTTT
TRBV11-2	-	-	TRBJ2-5	CANSLGSQETQYF	TGTGCCAACAGCTTGGGTTCACAGGAGACCCAGTACTTC
TRBV6-1	-	-	TRBJ1-2	CASSEYSYDYTF	TGTGCCAGCAGTGAATATAGTTACGACTACACCTTC
TRBV11-2	-	-	TRBJ2-6	CASSLQGARANVLTF	TGTGCCAGCAGCCTTCAGGGCGCCAGGGCCAACGTCCTAACTTTC
TRBV20-1	TRBD1	few	TRBJ1-2	CSASTGVYYGYTF	TGCAGTGCCTCTACAGGGGTGTACTATGGCTACACCTTC
TRBV11-2	-	-	TRBJ1-1	CANSLEQAKGEAFF	TGTGCCAACAGCTTAGAACAGGCGAAGGGTGAAGCTTTCTTT
TRBV11-2	-	-	TRBJ1-2	CATSLDRNYGYTF	TGTGCCACCAGTTTAGACAGAAACTATGGCTACACCTTC
TRBV4-2	-	-	TRBJ1-2	CASSQGQSSSYGYAF	TGTGCCAGCAGCCAAGGACAGTCCTCGAGCTATGGCTACGCCTTC
TRBV11-1	TRBD2	medium-sized	TRBJ2-7	CASSLISGRGQYF	TGTGCCAGCAGCTTGATTAGCGGGAGAGGGCAGTACTTC
TRBV11-3	-	few	TRBJ2-7	CVSSLDGTRSSYEQYF	TGTGTCAGCAGCTTAGATGGGACGAGGAGCTCCTACGAGCAATACTTC
TRBV29-1	-	-	TRBJ2-3	CSVSGRWITDTQYF	TGCAGTGTGTCGGGGCGGTGGATCACAGATACGCAGTATTTT
TRBV2	-	-	TRBJ1-2	CASRRDASYGYTF	TGTGCCAGCAGGCGGGACGCTAGCTATGGCTACACCTTC
TRBV29-1	-	medium-sized	TRBJ2-5	CSVFRDHGTQYF	TGCAGCGTTTTCCGGGACCATGGGACCCAGTACTTC
TRBV9	TRBD2	once	TRBJ2-7	CASSQKLAGPPYEQYF	TGTGCCAGCAGCCAAAAACTAGCGGGCCCGCCCTACGAGCAGTACTTC
TRBV28	TRBD2	many	TRBJ2-3	CASSFPGSGSVDTQYF	TGTGCCAGCAGTTTTCCTGGTAGCGGGAGTGTAGATACGCAGTATTTT
TRBV6-6	-	-	TRBJ1-1	CASTMTGNTEAFF	TGTGCCAGCACCATGACAGGAAACACTGAGGCTTTCTTT
TRBV11-1	-	few	TRBJ1-6	CAGSRTLVSPLHF	TGTGCCGGCAGCCGGACACTGGTTTCACCCCTCCACTTT
TRBV11-2	TRBD1	-	TRBJ1-2	CASSIGQDYGYTF	TGTGCCAGCAGTATCGGACAGGATTATGGTTACACCTTC